The 6 T cell receptor beta chains below come from one sample, sequenced in a study of regulatory T cells in long-lasting Graves disease. Time point reported: newly diagnosed GD, antithyroid drugs for less than 3 months. From RNA extracted from PBMCs, the TCR library was made. Arm-PCR with iRepertoire HTBI primers amplified the CDR3 regions for these TCR beta libraries. TCRdb re-derived calls from the multiplex PCR reads in MiXCR, one entry per CDR3 protein. The repertoire holds 250,000 to 400,000 distinct CDR3 sequences, with about 20% as singletons. Sequences were derived from peripheral blood mononuclear cells (PBMCs), sampled at new diagnosis, from a patient treated with antithyroid drugs. The origin of the receptors is a female donor with Graves disease.

With respect to this clonotype: This sequence is one base from a far larger clone and is likely a read error. This chain uses TRBV12-3 or TRBV12-4 with TRBJ2-1; TRBD1 matches at 8 bases. This CDR3 is 15 amino acids long. CDR3 bases: TGTGCCAACAGTTTATCAGGGGGCGCCGCCTTAGAGCAGTTCTTC. This encodes CANSLSGGAALEQFF.

This clonotype was found many times. The V call is TRBV11-3, the J call TRBJ2-1; unclear D gene. V lost 4 bases and J 1 base, leaving 14 bases between the germline ends. There are 16 residues in the CDR3. CDR1 and CDR2 (germline): SGHNT, YENEEA. The CDR3 protein is CASSSPWVRSYNEQFF. DNA of the CDR3: TGTGCCAGCAGCTCTCCGTGGGTTAGATCCTACAATGAGCAGTTCTTC.

This clonotype turned up a few times. This chain connects TRBV6-1 to TRBJ2-2; D assignment may be TRBD1 or TRBD2 (6 bases each). V was shortened by 7 bases and J by 8 bases, with 8 bases between the two germline ends. The CDR3 has 11 residues. CDR1 and CDR2 (germline): MNHNS, SASEGT. CDR3 in amino acids: CASIGGGELFF. CDR3 bases: TGTGCCAGCATAGGGGGGGGGGAGCTGTTTTTT.

This clonotype was picked up many times. The chain combines TRBV20-1 with TRBJ1-5; D not certain. This CDR3 has 13 amino acids. From germline, CDR1 is DFQATT and CDR2 SNEGSKA (reference sequence). Trimming removed 3 bases at V and 7 bases at J, with 13 bases between. The CDR3: CSARGSPGQPQHF. CDR3 bases: TGCAGTGCTAGGGGCAGTCCAGGCCAGCCCCAGCATTTT.

This clonotype was detected many times. V is TRBV28 and J is TRBJ2-2, with D uncertain. Trimming took 6 bases from V and 6 from J, leaving 8 bases between them. The V gene's germline CDR1 is MDHEN and CDR2 SYDVKM. CDR3 length: 12 residues. The CDR3 coding sequence is TGTGCCAGCAGCCAAGGGTCCGGGGAGCTGTTTTTT. Its translation: CASSQGSGELFF.

This clonotype was detected ten times or more. The V call is TRBV5-1, the J call TRBJ1-2, with 8 nucleotides matching TRBD1. The CDR3 runs 17 residues. Germline trimming cut 2 bases from V and 3 bases from J; bases unmatched to any gene: 12. Per germline, CDR1 SGHRS and CDR2 YFSETQ. This CDR3 is CASSFPGGGLPDYGYTF. The CDR3 bases are TGCGCCAGCAGCTTTCCAGGGGGCGGACTCCCGGACTATGGCTACACCTTC.